This TCR beta chain was sequenced in a study of Graves' ophthalmopathy and Graves' hyperthyroidism. Study results and limitations: In predicting ophthalmopathy progression, the model reached roughly 71% sensitivity and 72% to 85% specificity.

The CDR3 consists of 16 residues. The V gene's germline CDR1 is DFQATT and CDR2 SNEGSKA (reference sequence). V was pared by 3 bases and J by 0 bases, with 9 bases of the junction left unmatched. Comment on this clonotype: Its antigen remains unidentified.

Using RNA transcripts, the TCR beta CDR3 regions were amplified. Second-round multiplex PCR came after first-round RT-PCR with HTBI primers. A single record per CDR3 protein comes from TCRdb applying MiXCR to the multiplex PCR reads. The sample holds approximately 160,000 distinct CDR3 sequences, 30% to 45% seen once. Orbital computed tomography, together with clinical symptoms, serum thyroxine, TRAb and thyroid ultrasound, was used for diagnosis. J is TRBJ2-7 and V is TRBV20-1, with 9 bases fitting TRBD2. The TCR was taken from a man aged 25 to 40 with Graves' ophthalmopathy. Sequencing was carried out using peripheral blood. CDR3 in amino acids: CSASPSGNPSSYEQYF. The CDR3 region has the DNA TGCAGTGCTAGTCCTAGCGGGAACCCAAGCTCCTACGAGCAGTACTTC.